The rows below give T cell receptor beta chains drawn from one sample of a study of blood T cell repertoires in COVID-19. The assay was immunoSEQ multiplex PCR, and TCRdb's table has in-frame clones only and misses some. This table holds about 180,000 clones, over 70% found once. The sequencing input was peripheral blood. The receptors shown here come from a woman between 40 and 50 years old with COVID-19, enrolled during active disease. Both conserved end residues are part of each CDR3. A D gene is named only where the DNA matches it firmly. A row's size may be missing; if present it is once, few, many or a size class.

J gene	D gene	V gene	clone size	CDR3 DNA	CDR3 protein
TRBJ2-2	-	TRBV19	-	TGTGCCAGTGATACCCTTAGACAGTCACGAGGCACCGGGGAGCTGTTTTTT	CASDTLRQSRGTGELFF
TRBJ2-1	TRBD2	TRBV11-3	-	TGTGCCAGCAGCCCCTACGCTCCCTCGGCGGGAGGTAATGAGCAGTTCTTC	CASSPYAPSAGGNEQFF
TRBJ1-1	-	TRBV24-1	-	TGTGCCACCAGTGACCCTGGACGGGGGGAGGGGGCTTTCTTT	CATSDPGRGEGAFF
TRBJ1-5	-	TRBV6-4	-	TGTGCCAGCAGTACAGGGTGGGATCAGCCCCAGCATTTT	CASSTGWDQPQHF
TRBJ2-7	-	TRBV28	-	TGTGCCAGCCTCACCGCGGGCTCAACCTACGAGCAGTACTTC	CASLTAGSTYEQYF
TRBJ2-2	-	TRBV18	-	TGTGCCAGCTCACCCTCCGAGACAGATAACACCGGGGAGCTGTTTTTT	CASSPSETDNTGELFF
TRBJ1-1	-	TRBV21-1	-	TGTGCCAGCAGCACCAAGGCGGGGAACACTGAAGCTTTCTTT	CASSTKAGNTEAFF
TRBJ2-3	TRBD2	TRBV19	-	TGTGCCAGTAGTACCCGGCTAGCGGGAGGGCCGATGGATACGCAGTATTTT	CASSTRLAGGPMDTQYF
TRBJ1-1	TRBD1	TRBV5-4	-	TGTGCCAGCAGCAAGGACAGGCTCACTGAAGCTTTCTTT	CASSKDRLTEAFF
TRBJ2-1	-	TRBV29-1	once	TGCAGCGTTGAAATGAGGGGGAGGGTAGCGGAGCAGTTCTTC	CSVEMRGRVAEQFF
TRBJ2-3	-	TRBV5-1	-	TGCGCCAGCAGCTTGGCCCAGATCACAGATACGCAGTATTTT	CASSLAQITDTQYF
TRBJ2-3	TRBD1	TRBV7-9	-	TGTGCCAGCAGCCTAGGGACAGGGGGAAACACAGATACGCAGTATTTT	CASSLGTGGNTDTQYF
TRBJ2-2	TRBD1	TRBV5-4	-	TGTGCCAGCAGCTTTCGGCAGGGGGCCGGGGAGCTGTTTTTT	CASSFRQGAGELFF
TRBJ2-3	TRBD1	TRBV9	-	TGTGCCAGCAGCTCACAGGGGGGTTTT	CASSSQGGF
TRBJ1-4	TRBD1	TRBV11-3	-	TGTGCCAGCAGCCTCGGAGGGGGCTTAAATGAAAAACTGTTTTTT	CASSLGGGLNEKLFF
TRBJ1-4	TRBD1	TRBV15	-	TGTGCCACCGGACCCCGGACAGGTTTAGGTGAAAAACTGTTTTTT	CATGPRTGLGEKLFF
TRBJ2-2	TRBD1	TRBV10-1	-	TGCGCCAGCGGTGGACAGGGGGGGACCGGGGAGCTGTTTTTT	CASGGQGGTGELFF
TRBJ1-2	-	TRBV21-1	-	TGTGCCAGCAGCAAAACCCGGACAGGCCGGGGTGGCTACACCTTC	CASSKTRTGRGGYTF
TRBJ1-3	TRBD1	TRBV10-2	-	TGCGCCAGCAGTGCCCGGGACAGGGTGGGTCTCTCTGGAAACACCATATATTTT	CASSARDRVGLSGNTIYF
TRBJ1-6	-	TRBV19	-	TGTGCCAGTAGTCTCCAGGGACTACGGGCACCCCTCCACTTT	CASSLQGLRAPLHF
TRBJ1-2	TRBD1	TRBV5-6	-	TGTGCCAGCAGCTTTAAGGGGACAGGGGGCATTGGTGGCTACACCTTC	CASSFKGTGGIGGYTF
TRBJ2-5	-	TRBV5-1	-	TGCGCCAGCAGCTTGGGCGGGGGCCAGGGGACCCAGTACTTC	CASSLGGGQGTQYF
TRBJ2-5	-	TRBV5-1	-	TGCGCCAGCAAGGAGGCGACAGGCGGGTTGTTGGAGACCCAGTACTTC	CASKEATGGLLETQYF
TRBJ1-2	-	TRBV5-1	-	TGCGCCAGCAGCTTGTCCACAGGTCCCAGCAGGAGCTACACCTTC	CASSLSTGPSRSYTF
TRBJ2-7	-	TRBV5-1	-	TGCGCCAGCAGCCCCTACCGGTTGGGACTTGCTTTAACCTACGAGCAGTACTTC	CASSPYRLGLALTYEQYF
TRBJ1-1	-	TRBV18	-	TGTGCCAGCTCACCAGAGGGGAGGGGTTCTGAAGCTTTCTTT	CASSPEGRGSEAFF
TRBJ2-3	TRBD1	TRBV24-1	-	TGTGCCACCAGTTTGGGGACAGTAGGAGATACGCAGTATTTT	CATSLGTVGDTQYF
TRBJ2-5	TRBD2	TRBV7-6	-	TGTGCCAGCAGCATAGCGGGGGGGGAGACCCAGTACTTC	CASSIAGGETQYF
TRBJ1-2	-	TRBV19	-	TGTGCCAGTAGTATTCAGGGAATGGATGGCTACACCTTC	CASSIQGMDGYTF
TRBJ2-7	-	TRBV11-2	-	TGTGCCAGCAGCTTCGGCCAGGGGCAGTACTTC	CASSFGQGQYF
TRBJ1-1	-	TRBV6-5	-	TGTGCCAGCAGTTACTCCTCCGGGGAGAACACTGAAGCTTTCTTT	CASSYSSGENTEAFF
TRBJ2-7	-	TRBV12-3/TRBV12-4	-	TGTGCCAGCAGTACGGCGGAACCCTACGAGCAGTACTTC	CASSTAEPYEQYF
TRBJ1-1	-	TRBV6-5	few	TGTGCCAGCAGTTACGGCCCGACAGGTGCAAACACTGAAGCTTTCTTT	CASSYGPTGANTEAFF
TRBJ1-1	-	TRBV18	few	TGTGCCAGCTCCCAACGTACAGGGAACACTGAAGCTTTCTTT	CASSQRTGNTEAFF
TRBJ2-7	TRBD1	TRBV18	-	TGTGCCAGCTCACCATGGGACAGGGTCTACGAGCAGTACTTC	CASSPWDRVYEQYF
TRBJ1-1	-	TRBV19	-	TGTGCCAGTAGTCTTCCTCCCTCTCGAGGGGGCACTGAAGCTTTCTTT	CASSLPPSRGGTEAFF
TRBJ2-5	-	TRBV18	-	TGTGCCAGCTCACCCCTTAGCCTCGACAGGACCCAGTACTTC	CASSPLSLDRTQYF
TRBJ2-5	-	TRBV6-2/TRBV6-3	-	TGTGCCAGCAGTTACATCCCCCGGGACTCCCGGTGGCAAGAGACCCAGTACTTC	CASSYIPRDSRWQETQYF
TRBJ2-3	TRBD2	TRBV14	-	TGTGCCAGCAGCCGGGGACTAGCGGGAGCTGATACGCAGTATTTT	CASSRGLAGADTQYF
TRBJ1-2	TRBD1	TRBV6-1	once	TGTGCCAGCAGTGACGGACAGGCCCCGGGTATCGGCTACACCTTC	CASSDGQAPGIGYTF
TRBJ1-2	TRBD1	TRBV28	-	TGTGCCAGCAGCCGGGACAGCTATGGCTACACCTTC	CASSRDSYGYTF
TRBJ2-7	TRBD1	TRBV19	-	TGTGCCAGTAGTACGGGACAGACCTACGAGCAGTACTTC	CASSTGQTYEQYF
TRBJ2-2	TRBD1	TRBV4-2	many	TGTGCCAGCAGCCCCCGGACAGGGGGGGGTACCGGGGAGCTGTTTTTT	CASSPRTGGGTGELFF
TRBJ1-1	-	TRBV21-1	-	TGTGCCAGCAGCAAGTTATTCCGGGGACAGGGGTACACTGAAGCTTTCTTT	CASSKLFRGQGYTEAFF
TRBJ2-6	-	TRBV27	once	TGTGCCAGCAGTTCTCCGGGGGGGGCCAACGTCCTGACTTTC	CASSSPGGANVLTF
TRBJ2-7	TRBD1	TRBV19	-	TGTGCCAGTAGTATTCTAGGGACAGGGGGCGCGTCAGTGCAGTACTTC	CASSILGTGGASVQYF
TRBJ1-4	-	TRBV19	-	TGTGCCAGTAATACGGGGGAAAAACTGTTTTTT	CASNTGEKLFF
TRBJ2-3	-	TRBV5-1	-	TGCGCCAGCAGCTTAGGAGACAGCCCTGCCACAGATACGCAGTATTTT	CASSLGDSPATDTQYF
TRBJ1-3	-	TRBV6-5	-	TGTGCCAGCAGTCGCCAGGGTGCCGGAAACACCATATATTTT	CASSRQGAGNTIYF